This TCR beta chain was captured by sequencing in a study of T-cell memory formation after mild COVID-19. Study results and limitations: Mainly in CM and EM were contracting CD4+ clones; CD8+ were in EMRA. Pre-infection memory harbored some responding clones, suggesting cross-reactive memory joined. There was a balanced CD4/CD8 profile in clones contracting day 15 to 85, and later expanders leaned CD4+.

This clonotype was seen only a few times. Its antigen is unidentified. CDR1 is SGHAT, CDR2 FQDESV, per germline (reference sequence). The CDR3 spans 12 residues. Trimming stripped 4 bases from V and 5 bases from J, with 8 bases between. 5'RACE, which relied on constant-segment primers, yielded TCR alpha and TCR beta cDNA libraries carrying sample barcodes and UMIs. TCRdb fed the 5' RACE reads into MiXCR, producing one record per CDR3 protein. The sample shows around 530,000 distinct CDR3 sequences, about 22% of them seen only once. The chain carries TRBV11-1 and TRBJ1-1, with no clear D. This TCR was recovered from an adult woman who had mild COVID-19 (a few samples of this study predate the infection). Cell type and time point are not known. The specimen was PBMCs or a T cell subset sorted from them (not recorded which). DNA of the CDR3: TGTGCCAGCAGCTCGAGTGTGACTGAAGCTTTCTTT. This gives the protein CASSSSVTEAFF.